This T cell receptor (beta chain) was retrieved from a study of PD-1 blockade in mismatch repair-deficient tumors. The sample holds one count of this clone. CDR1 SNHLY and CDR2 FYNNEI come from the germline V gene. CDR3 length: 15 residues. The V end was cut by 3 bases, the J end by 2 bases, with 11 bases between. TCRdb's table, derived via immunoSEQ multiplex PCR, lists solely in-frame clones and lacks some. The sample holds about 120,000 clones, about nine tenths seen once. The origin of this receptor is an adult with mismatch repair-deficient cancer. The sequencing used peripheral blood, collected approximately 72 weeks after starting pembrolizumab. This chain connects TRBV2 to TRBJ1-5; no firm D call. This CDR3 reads CASSDGGSGNQPQHF. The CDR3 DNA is TGTGCCAGCAGTGATGGAGGGTCAGGCAATCAGCCCCAGCATTTT.